This T cell receptor beta chain comes out of a study of blood T cell repertoires in COVID-19. TCRdb's table, derived via immunoSEQ multiplex PCR, lists solely in-frame clones and lacks some. The sample records about 220,000 clones, 84% being singletons. The CDR3 has 15 residues. This clonotype was sampled from a man under 40 with active or convalescent COVID-19. Sequenced input: peripheral blood. The V and J genes are TRBV21-1 and TRBJ1-3; the D call of TRBD1 is as the table states it, not checked on the DNA. TRBV21-1 is annotated as a pseudogene. The CDR3 loop reads CASAKKDRVWNTIYF. In DNA form, the CDR3 reads TGTGCCAGCGCGAAAAAAGACAGGGTTTGGAACACCATATATTTT.